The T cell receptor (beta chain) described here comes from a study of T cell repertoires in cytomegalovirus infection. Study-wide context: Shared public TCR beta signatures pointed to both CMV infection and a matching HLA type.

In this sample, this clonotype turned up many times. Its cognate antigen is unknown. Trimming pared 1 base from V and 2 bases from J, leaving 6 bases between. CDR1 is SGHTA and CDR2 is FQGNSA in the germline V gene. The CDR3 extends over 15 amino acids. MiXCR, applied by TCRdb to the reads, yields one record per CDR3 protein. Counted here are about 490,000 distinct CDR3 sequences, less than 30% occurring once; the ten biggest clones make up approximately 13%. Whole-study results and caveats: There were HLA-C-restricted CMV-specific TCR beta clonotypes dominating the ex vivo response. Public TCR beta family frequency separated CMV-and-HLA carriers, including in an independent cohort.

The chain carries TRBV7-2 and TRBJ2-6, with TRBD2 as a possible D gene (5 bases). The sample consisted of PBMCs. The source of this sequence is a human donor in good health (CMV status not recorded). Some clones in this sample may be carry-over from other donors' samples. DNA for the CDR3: TGTGCCAGCAGCTTAGTCGGGACTGGGGCCAACGTCCTGACTTTC. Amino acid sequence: CASSLVGTGANVLTF.